The clone carrying this TCR beta chain occurred a few times. The use of a sample-barcoded 5' primer and a J-beta primer mix characterized a second PCR of roughly 6 to 11 cycles. TCRdb recomputed calls from the 5' RACE reads with MiXCR, one row per CDR3 protein. This table holds some 760,000 distinct CDR3 sequences, approximately 25% found once. From germline, CDR1 is SGHTA and CDR2 FQGNSA. The CDR3 sequence is 15 residues long. The V gene lost 1 base and the J gene lost 0 bases, with 9 bases spanning the gap. The data stem from a study of blood T cells in healthy people across ages. These data are also associated with another study on T cells of mothers and their children.

The source of this sequence is a boy between 10 and 17 years old in good health. This sequence joins TRBV7-2 and TRBJ1-2; D call uncertain. Specimen: blood. CDR3 amino acids: CASSLVRGSNYGYTF. In DNA, the CDR3 is TGTGCCAGCAGCTTAGTTCGGGGTTCTAACTATGGCTACACCTTC. The full variable domain, its missing parts supplied by reference TRBV7-2 and TRBJ1-2, is GAGVSQSPSNKVTEKGKDVELRCDPISGHTALYWYRQSLGQGLEFLIYFQGNSAPDKSGLPSDRFSAERTGGSVSTLTIQRTQQEDSAVYLCASSLVRGSNYGYTFGSGTRLTVV.